These 16 T cell receptor beta chains originate from one sample sequenced in a study of blood T cell repertoires in COVID-19 (dated by TCRdb to 2018 to 2020). Receptor amplification or capture employed the immunoSEQ multiplex PCR assay. The table comes from immuneACCESS by way of TCRdb, which keeps in-frame sequences with V and J called. Part of the clones is missing from these tables; in studies checked, under half for an unresolved V gene and the rest for unknown reasons. The sample data list nearly 200,000 clones, and around four fifths of these were observed just once. About 0.95% of the sample belongs to the ten largest clones. Sequenced: peripheral blood. The receptors derive from a man between 60 and 75 years old with COVID-19, enrolled during active disease.

V and J are TRBV6-1 and TRBJ2-7; possibly TRBD2 for D (5 bases). This CDR3 comprises 14 residues. Germline CDR1 reads MNHNS; CDR2 reads SASEGT. V was clipped by 3 bases and J by 2 bases, with 11 bases between them. The CDR3 bases are TGTGCCAGCAGTGACGGCCTACTAGCCTACGAGCAGTACTTC. Translating it yields CASSDGLLAYEQYF.

This clone was detected a few times. The rearrangement uses TRBV5-1 and TRBJ2-7, with TRBD1 matching 7 bases. Germline V gives CDR1 SGHRS, CDR2 YFSETQ. The length of the CDR3 is 13 residues. J gave up 5 bases and V 5 bases, and 7 bases lay outside the gene matches. The CDR3 region is CASRPQTGNEQYF. The CDR3 region has the DNA TGCGCCAGCAGGCCCCAGACAGGGAACGAGCAGTACTTC.

The chain employs TRBV7-9 and TRBJ2-1, with 10 bases matching TRBD1. This CDR3 region has 19 residues. V lost 5 bases, J lost 3 bases, and 16 bases stayed unmatched. Germline V gene data show CDR1 as SEHNR and CDR2 as FQNEAQ (reference sequence). The CDR3 nucleotides read TGTGCCAGCAGCAGAATATTGGGGCGGGACAGGGGAATCTACAATGAGCAGTTCTTC. Protein product: CASSRILGRDRGIYNEQFF.

This chain joins TRBV5-1 and TRBJ2-2, with D possibly matching TRBD2 (6 bases). There are 14 residues in the CDR3. V was shortened by 0 bases and J by 7 bases, with 10 bases between the two germline ends. CDR1 and CDR2 (germline): SGHRS, YFSETQ. This chain's CDR3 is CASSLDYGSGELFF. The CDR3 DNA sequence: TGCGCCAGCAGCTTGGATTACGGGAGCGGGGAGCTGTTTTTT.

The chain links TRBV5-1 to TRBJ1-1; D not resolved. CDR1 and CDR2 from the germline V gene are SGHRS and YFSETQ. The CDR3 is made up of 14 amino acids. V was trimmed by 4 bases and J by 0 bases, leaving 10 bases between them. CDR3 nucleotide sequence: TGCGCCAGCAGCACAGCACGTATGAACACTGAAGCTTTCTTT. Translation gives CASSTARMNTEAFF.

CDR3 sequence: CASSWRHSTDTQYF. The CDR3 region has the DNA TGTGCCAGCAGTTGGAGGCATAGCACAGATACGCAGTATTTT. The chain links TRBV27 to TRBJ2-3, with D tentatively TRBD2 (5 bases). CDR1 is MNHEY, CDR2 SMNVEV, per germline (reference sequence). The V gene lost 4 bases and the J gene lost 0 bases, with 8 bases spanning the gap. The CDR3 has 14 amino acids.

For the CDR3, the DNA is TGTGCCAGCAGTTCCCACTTAGCGGGAGTCCCCACAGATACGCAGTATTTT. As protein: CASSSHLAGVPTDTQYF. The rearrangement uses TRBV27 and TRBJ2-3; 9 bases match TRBD2. CDR3 size: 17 residues. CDR1 and CDR2 (germline): MNHEY, SMNVEV (reference sequence). Trimming removed 4 bases from V and 2 bases from J; junction bases left unmatched: 10.

The chain joins TRBV2 to TRBJ1-6, with a tentative D call TRBD1 (5 bases). The V end was cut by 6 bases, the J end by 0 bases, with 12 bases between. Germline CDR1 and CDR2: SNHLY and FYNNEI. The CDR3 is 16 residues long. The CDR3 DNA reads as TGTGCCAGCAGCGTGGGGGGAATCTCCTATAATTCACCCCTCCACTTT. It specifies CASSVGGISYNSPLHF.

The chain recombines TRBV12-3 or TRBV12-4 with TRBJ1-2, with D perhaps matching TRBD1 (6 bases). This CDR3 has 13 residues. Trimming took off 6 bases at V and 3 bases at J, with 11 bases between the two ends. DNA for the CDR3: TGTGCCAGCAGCAAACGACAGGACTATGGCTACACCTTC. Translating gives CASSKRQDYGYTF.

This clone appeared once. The V and J genes are TRBV6-5 and TRBJ2-7; tentative D call: TRBD1 (5 bases). The CDR3 length is 15 residues. CDR1 MNHEY and CDR2 SVGAGI come from the germline V gene. V was shortened by 0 bases and J by 2 bases, with 11 bases between the two germline ends. The CDR3 sequence is CASSYSGDRAYEQYF. The CDR3 nucleotides read TGTGCCAGCAGTTACTCAGGAGACAGAGCCTACGAGCAGTACTTC.

As concerns this clone: Mismatch with germline at one junction end may stem from a read error. The CDR3 nucleotides read TGTGCCAGCAGTTCCGCTGGACAGCGAGCTCGCAGCTTC. Its protein is CASSSAGQRARSF. The chain carries TRBV6-6 and TRBJ1-2; TRBD1 is a possible D gene (6 bases). Per germline, CDR1 MNHNY and CDR2 SVGAGI (reference sequence). This CDR3 is 13 amino acids long.

V usage is TRBV5-4 and J usage is TRBJ1-1; D remains ambiguous. This CDR3 comprises 14 residues. Germline V lookup: CDR1 SGHNT, CDR2 YYREEE (reference sequence). Trimming removed 2 bases at V and 3 bases at J, with 11 bases between. The CDR3 loop is CASSFRGGDTEAFF. The DNA of the CDR3 is TGTGCCAGCAGCTTCCGCGGCGGGGACACTGAAGCTTTCTTT.

The rearrangement links TRBV9 to TRBJ1-1; D perhaps matches TRBD1 (6 bases). The V gene lost 0 bases and the J gene lost 1 base, with 13 bases spanning the gap. Germline CDR1 reads SGDLS; CDR2 reads YYNGEE. The CDR3 runs 16 residues. The CDR3 DNA is TGTGCCAGCAGCGTAGAGCCAGGGGTCCAGAACACTGAAGCTTTCTTT. Amino acid sequence: CASSVEPGVQNTEAFF.

The rearrangement links TRBV18 to TRBJ1-2; 8 nucleotides match TRBD1. CDR1 and CDR2 from the germline V gene are KGHSH and LQKENI. The CDR3 is 13 residues long. V lost 3 bases and J lost 7; bases outside the gene matches: 4. The CDR3 bases are TGTGCCAGCTCACCTCAGGGGGCGCGTGGCTACACCTTC. Translating it yields CASSPQGARGYTF.

The rearrangement uses TRBV30 and TRBJ1-2, with 7 positions matching TRBD1. CDR3 length: 16 amino acids. Trimming cost V 1 base and J 5 bases; bases outside gene matches: 13. Per the germline V gene, CDR1 is GTSNPN and CDR2 is SVGIG (reference sequence). CDR3 bases: TGTGCCTGGAGTGCCCCCCCGACAGGGAAAGGGTATGGCTACACCTTC. Translating gives CAWSAPPTGKGYGYTF.

About this clone itself: This same CDR3 is encoded by further DNA sequences in the sample. The chain has TRBV6-5 and TRBJ2-5, with D perhaps matching TRBD2 (6 bases). CDR3 size: 14 residues. Trimming removed 0 bases at V and 5 bases at J, with 10 bases between. Germline loops: CDR1 MNHEY, CDR2 SVGAGI. The CDR3 sequence: CASSYSGGRETQYF. The CDR3 DNA reads as TGTGCCAGCAGTTACTCTGGAGGGAGGGAGACCCAGTACTTC.